One and the same sample provided the 15 T cell receptor beta chains below, sequenced in a study of blood T cell repertoires in COVID-19. The data were produced by immunoSEQ multiplex PCR, yet TCRdb's version contains in-frame clones alone and is incomplete. The data contain about 96,000 clones, roughly 83% of them singletons. The sequencing sample was made of peripheral blood. The receptor set was obtained from an older woman with acute or convalescent COVID-19.

The chain employs TRBV27 and TRBJ1-2; TRBD1 aligns across 7 bases. The CDR3 length is 12 residues. Germline-derived CDR1 and CDR2 are MNHEY and SMNVEV (reference sequence). With V trimmed by 9 bases and J by 2 bases, 3 bases remained unmatched. Here the CDR3 DNA reads TGTGCCAGTCAGGGGGGAAACTATGGCTACACCTTC. Amino acid sequence: CASQGGNYGYTF.

This clone was picked up one time. The rearrangement uses TRBV5-1 and TRBJ2-1, with 8 bases matching TRBD2. The CDR3 runs 14 residues. The trim removed 3 bases at V and 9 bases at J, leaving 8 bases unmatched. Germline V gene sequence: CDR1 SGHRS, CDR2 YFSETQ. The CDR3 DNA sequence: TGCGCCAGCAGCTACGGGGGGGCTGAGGGTGAGCAGTTCTTC. This encodes CASSYGGAEGEQFF.

This clone was seen a single time. The J gene is TRBJ1-6, the V gene TRBV4-1, with D perhaps matching TRBD1 (5 bases). The germline gives CDR1 MGHRA, CDR2 YSYEKL. The CDR3 loop spans 13 amino acids. Trimming left V 8 bases short and J 6 bases short, with 11 bases between. CDR3: CASGAVPNSPLHF. The CDR3 DNA follows: TGCGCCAGCGGGGCGGTACCTAATTCACCCCTCCACTTT.

The V call is TRBV19, the J call TRBJ1-5; a weak D match, TRBD1 (5 bases). This CDR3 region has 17 residues. The V end was cut by 2 bases, the J end by 1 base, with 15 bases between. The germline gives CDR1 LNHDA, CDR2 SQIVND (reference sequence). The CDR3 DNA follows: TGTGCCAGTAGTATACGGACACCCAAAAGGAGCAATCAGCCCCAGCATTTT. This codes for CASSIRTPKRSNQPQHF. The full variable domain, rest sourced from reference TRBV19 and TRBJ1-5, is DGGITQSPKYLFRKEGQNVTLSCEQNLNHDAMYWYRQDPGQGLRLIYYSQIVNDFQKGDIAEGYSVSREKKESFPLTVTSAQKNPTAFYLCASSIRTPKRSNQPQHFGDGTRLSIL.

Worth noting for this clone: The sample carries other DNA sequences with the same CDR3. This chain connects TRBV19 to TRBJ2-7, with D perhaps TRBD1 (7 bases). V was clipped by 5 bases and J by 4 bases, with 15 bases between them. This CDR3 spans 14 amino acids. Germline V gene sequence: CDR1 LNHDA, CDR2 SQIVND (reference sequence). CDR3 in DNA: TGTGCCAGTAGTGTTCGACAGGGAGGTTACGAGCAGTACTTC. Residues: CASSVRQGGYEQYF.

J is TRBJ1-1 and V is TRBV2; no definite D call. The length of the CDR3 is 13 residues. The V end was cut by 11 bases, the J end by 0 bases, with 13 bases between. Germline loops: CDR1 SNHLY, CDR2 FYNNEI. Here the CDR3 reads CARSEAVNTEAFF. The CDR3, as DNA: TGTGCCCGGTCCGAGGCGGTGAACACTGAAGCTTTCTTT.

The rearrangement uses TRBV9 and TRBJ2-2; 7 bases are shared with TRBD2. The germline CDR1 and CDR2 sequences are SGDLS and YYNGEE. V lost 7 bases, J lost 6 bases, and 9 bases stayed unmatched. The CDR3 covers 14 residues. CDR3 DNA: TGTGCCAGCTGTCGCGGGGGTGGGGCCGGGGAGCTGTTTTTT. Residues: CASCRGGGAGELFF.

The chain uses TRBV11-2 and TRBJ2-2, with D uncertain. This CDR3 region has 13 residues. V was shortened by 7 bases and J by 6 bases, with 12 bases between the two germline ends. Germline CDR1 and CDR2: SGHAT and FQNNGV. CDR3 loop: CASKLNLPGELFF. CDR3 DNA: TGTGCCAGCAAGCTTAACTTACCCGGGGAGCTGTTTTTT.

The chain combines TRBV6-5 with TRBJ1-3; no definite D call. Per germline, CDR1 MNHEY and CDR2 SVGAGI. The CDR3 covers 13 residues. Trimming left V 4 bases short and J 1 base short, with 5 bases between. The CDR3 loop reads CASSLESGNTIYF. CDR3 nucleotides: TGTGCCAGCAGTTTAGAATCTGGAAACACCATATATTTT.

The chain is built from TRBV28 and TRBJ1-2; 12 nucleotides line up with TRBD1. This CDR3 comprises 13 residues. Per the germline V gene, CDR1 is MDHEN and CDR2 is SYDVKM. Trimming took 7 bases from V and 7 from J; bases not matched to a gene: 4. For the CDR3, the DNA is TGTGCCAGCAAGGGACAGGGGGCGCTTGGCTACACCTTC. It translates to CASKGQGALGYTF.

This clone was counted once. V gene TRBV10-3 combines with J gene TRBJ1-1; 9 positions agree with TRBD1. This CDR3 spans 14 amino acids. Per the germline V gene, CDR1 is ENHRY and CDR2 is SYGVKD. J lost 0 bases, V lost 7 bases, and 3 bases had no gene match. The CDR3 reads CAINDRGMNTEAFF. CDR3 DNA: TGTGCCATCAACGACAGGGGGATGAACACTGAAGCTTTCTTT.

The chain couples TRBV28 to TRBJ1-5; 12 positions agree with TRBD1. This CDR3 contains 13 residues. V lost 9 bases to trimming and J lost 8 bases; unmatched junction nucleotides: 5. Germline CDR1 reads MDHEN; CDR2 reads SYDVKM. The CDR3 DNA is TGTGCCAGTGGGACAGGGGGCATTAAGCCCCAGCATTTT. Its protein is CASGTGGIKPQHF.

As concerns this clone: At one of its ends the junction is not consistent with the germline gene, which may arise from a read error. V and J are TRBV11-2 and TRBJ1-3; D perhaps matches TRBD1 (6 bases). The CDR3 consists of 16 residues. Germline V gene data show CDR1 as SGHAT and CDR2 as FQNNGV. The CDR3 loop reads CASSFFGRGTGNTIYF. The CDR3 nucleotides read TGTGCCAGCAGCTTTTTCGGGAGGGGGACTGGGAACACCATATATTTT. Filled out from reference TRBV11-2 and TRBJ1-3, the complete variable domain reads EAGVAQSPRYKIIEKRQSVAFWCNPISGHATLYWYQQILGQGPKLLIQFQNNGVVDDSQLPKDRFSAERLKGVDSTLKIQPAKLEDSAVYLCASSFFGRGTGNTIYFGEGSWLTVV.

The chain has TRBV18 and TRBJ1-1; D remains unclear. The germline V gene has CDR1 KGHSH and CDR2 LQKENI. V was cut by 3 bases and J by 0 bases, with 8 bases left in between. The CDR3 extends over 14 amino acids. CDR3 sequence (DNA): TGTGCCAGCTCACCCAGTCAAATGAACACTGAAGCTTTCTTT. It encodes CASSPSQMNTEAFF.

Remarks on this clone: At one boundary the junction diverges from the germline segment, which might be a read error. The chain carries TRBV11-2 and TRBJ2-1, with a weak D call TRBD2 (7 bases). The germline V gene has CDR1 SGHAT and CDR2 FQNNGV. There are 12 residues in the CDR3. CDR3 residues: CASRLGGDEQFF. The CDR3 nucleotides read TGTGCCAGCAGGTTAGGGGGGGATGAGCAGTTCTTC. Full variable domain (rest looked up from reference TRBV11-2 and TRBJ2-1): EAGVAQSPRYKIIEKRQSVAFWCNPISGHATLYWYQQILGQGPKLLIQFQNNGVVDDSQLPKDRFSAERLKGVDSTLKIQPAKLEDSAVYLCASRLGGDEQFFGPGTRLTVL.